This T cell receptor (beta chain) was captured in a study of CD8+CD57+ T cells in acquired aplastic anemia. Study-level results: Patients and controls turned out to have 25 to 35 CD8+ CDR3 sequences in common.

This clonotype appeared a single time. What it binds is not known. Genomic DNA was employed as the template in profiling TCR beta VDJ and CDR3. TCRdb reanalysed the reads using MiXCR and keeps one entry per CDR3 protein. The sample includes approximately 190,000 distinct CDR3 sequences, around 45% seen only once; the top ten take around 9.7%. An expansion of CD8+CD57+ cells by flow cytometry had been shown in patients chosen for sequencing. There were no patients without severe acquired aplastic anemia. Patients were treatment-naive when blood was sampled. This sequence was found in a human donor with aplastic anemia. The sequenced sample was sorted CD4+, CD8+, or CD8+CD57+ T cells (not recorded which) from PBMCs.

The CDR3 sequence is CASRATSGGAETQYF. DNA for the CDR3: TGTGCCAGTAGGGCGACTAGCGGGGGGGCTGAGACCCAGTACTTC. The chain uses TRBV19 and TRBJ2-5, with 14 bases identical to TRBD2. The trim removed 6 bases at V and 5 bases at J, leaving 5 bases unmatched. This CDR3 is 15 amino acids long. From germline, CDR1 is LNHDA and CDR2 SQIVND (reference sequence).